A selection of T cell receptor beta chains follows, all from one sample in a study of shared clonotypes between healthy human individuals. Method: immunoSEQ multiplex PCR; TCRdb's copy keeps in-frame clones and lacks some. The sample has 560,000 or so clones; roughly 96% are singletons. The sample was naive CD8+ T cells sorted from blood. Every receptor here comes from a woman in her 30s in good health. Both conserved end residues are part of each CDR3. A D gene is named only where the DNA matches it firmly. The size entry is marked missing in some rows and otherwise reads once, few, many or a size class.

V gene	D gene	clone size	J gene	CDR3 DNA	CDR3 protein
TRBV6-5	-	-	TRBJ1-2	TGTGCCAGCAGTTACTCCGAGGGGACCTATGGCTACACCTTC	CASSYSEGTYGYTF
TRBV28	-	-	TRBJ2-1	TGTGCCAGCAGTTTAAGGGTCAGTCGGGATGAGCAGTTCTTC	CASSLRVSRDEQFF
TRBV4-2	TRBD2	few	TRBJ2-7	TGTGCCAGCAGCCAGGACGGGACTAGCGTATCCTACGAGCAGTACTTC	CASSQDGTSVSYEQYF
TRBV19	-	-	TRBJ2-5	TGTGCCAGTAGTATAGATTCAGAAGAGACCCAGTACTTC	CASSIDSEETQYF
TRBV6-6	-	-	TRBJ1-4	TGTGCCAGCAGTTACTCGGAGGGTTGGAAACTGTTTTTT	CASSYSEGWKLFF
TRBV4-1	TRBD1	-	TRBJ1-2	TGCGCCAGCAGCCAAGCAGGGGGCCCCAACTATGGCTACACCTTC	CASSQAGGPNYGYTF
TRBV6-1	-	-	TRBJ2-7	TGTGCCATCCTCGGATACGAGCAGTACTTC	CAILGYEQYF
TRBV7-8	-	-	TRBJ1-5	TGTGCCAGCAGCCCAGGAGGGATAGGGAATCAGCCCCAGCATTTT	CASSPGGIGNQPQHF
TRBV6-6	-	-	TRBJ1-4	TGTGCCAGCAGTGACGTGGGGGCAACTAATGAAAAACTGTTTTTT	CASSDVGATNEKLFF
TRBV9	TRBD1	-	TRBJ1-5	TGTGCCAGCAGCACCGGACAGGGGAGTCAGCCCCAGCATTTT	CASSTGQGSQPQHF
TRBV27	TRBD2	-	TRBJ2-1	TGTGCCAGCAGTTTATCGGCGGGGGAAACCTACAATGAGCAGTTCTTC	CASSLSAGETYNEQFF
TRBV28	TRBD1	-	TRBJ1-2	TGTGCCAGCAGTTTAGCGGTCACAGGGGCGGCAAACTATGGCTACACCTTC	CASSLAVTGAANYGYTF
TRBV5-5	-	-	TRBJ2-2	TGTGCCAGCAGACTGGGGGACACCGGGGAGCTGTTTTTT	CASRLGDTGELFF
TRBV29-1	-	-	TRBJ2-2	TGCAGCGTTGGGACAGTGAACACCGGGGAGCTGTTTTTT	CSVGTVNTGELFF
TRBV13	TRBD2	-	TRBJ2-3	TGTGCCAGCAGCTTTAACGGGAGGCGCACAGATACGCAGTATTTT	CASSFNGRRTDTQYF